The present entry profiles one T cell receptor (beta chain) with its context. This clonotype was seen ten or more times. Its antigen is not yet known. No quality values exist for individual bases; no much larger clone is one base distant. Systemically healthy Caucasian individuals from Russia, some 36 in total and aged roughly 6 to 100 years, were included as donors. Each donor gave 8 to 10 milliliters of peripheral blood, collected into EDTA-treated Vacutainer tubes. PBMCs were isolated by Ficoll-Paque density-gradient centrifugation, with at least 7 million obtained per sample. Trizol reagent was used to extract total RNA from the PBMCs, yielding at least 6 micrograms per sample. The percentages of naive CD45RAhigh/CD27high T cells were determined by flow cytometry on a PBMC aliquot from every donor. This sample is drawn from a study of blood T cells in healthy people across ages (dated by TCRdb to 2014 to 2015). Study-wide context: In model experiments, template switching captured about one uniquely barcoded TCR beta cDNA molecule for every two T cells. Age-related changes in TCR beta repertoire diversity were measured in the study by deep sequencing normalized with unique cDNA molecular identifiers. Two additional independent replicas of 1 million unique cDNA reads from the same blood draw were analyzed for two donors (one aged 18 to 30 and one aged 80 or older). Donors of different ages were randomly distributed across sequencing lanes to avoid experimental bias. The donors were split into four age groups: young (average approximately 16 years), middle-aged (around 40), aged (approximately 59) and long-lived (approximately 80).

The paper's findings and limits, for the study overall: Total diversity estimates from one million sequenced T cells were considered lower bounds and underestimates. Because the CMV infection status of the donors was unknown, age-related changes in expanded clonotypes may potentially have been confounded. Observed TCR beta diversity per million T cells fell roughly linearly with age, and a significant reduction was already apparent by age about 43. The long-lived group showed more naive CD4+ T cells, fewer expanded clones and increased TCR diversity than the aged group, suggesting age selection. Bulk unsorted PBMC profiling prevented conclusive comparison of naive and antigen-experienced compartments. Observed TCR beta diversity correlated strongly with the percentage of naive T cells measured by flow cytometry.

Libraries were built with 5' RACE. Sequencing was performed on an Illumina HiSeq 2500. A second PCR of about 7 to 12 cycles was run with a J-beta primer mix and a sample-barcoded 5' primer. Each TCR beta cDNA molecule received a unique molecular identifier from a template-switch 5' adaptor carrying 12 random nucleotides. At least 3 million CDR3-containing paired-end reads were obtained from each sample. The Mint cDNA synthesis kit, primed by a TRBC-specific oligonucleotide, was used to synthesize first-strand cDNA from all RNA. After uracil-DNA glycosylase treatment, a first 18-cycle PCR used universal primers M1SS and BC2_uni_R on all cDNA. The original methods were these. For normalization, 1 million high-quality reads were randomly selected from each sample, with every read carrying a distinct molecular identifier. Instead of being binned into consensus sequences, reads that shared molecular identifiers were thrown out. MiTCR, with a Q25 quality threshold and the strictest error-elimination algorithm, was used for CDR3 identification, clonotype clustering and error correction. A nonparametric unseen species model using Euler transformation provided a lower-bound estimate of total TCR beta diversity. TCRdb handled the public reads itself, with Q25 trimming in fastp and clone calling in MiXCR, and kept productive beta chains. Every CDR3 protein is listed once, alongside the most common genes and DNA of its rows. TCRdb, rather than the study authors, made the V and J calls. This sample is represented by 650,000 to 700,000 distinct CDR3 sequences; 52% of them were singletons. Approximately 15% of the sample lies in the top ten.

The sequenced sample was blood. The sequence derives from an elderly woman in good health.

DNA sequence: TGTGCTAGTGGTTTGAGGGGTAAAGCTTCCTACAATGAGCAGTTCTTC. Its protein is CASGLRGKASYNEQFF. The chain joins TRBV12-5 to TRBJ2-1, and TRBD1 may be the D gene, going by 5 matching bases. Including cysteine and phenylalanine, the CDR3 has 16 amino acids. Solely the CDR3 DNA is kept, with 48 bases framed from the first base. CDR1 and CDR2, looked up from the germline V gene, are LGHNT and FRNRAP. V is clipped by 2 bases and J by 1 base, and the sequence between their germline boundaries is 12 bases long.